This TCR beta chain was retrieved from a study of blood T cell repertoires in COVID-19. This CDR3 contains 14 residues. V lost 5 bases to trimming and J lost 2 bases, with 12 bases between them. Looked up from germline, CDR1 is LNHDA and CDR2 is SQIVND (reference sequence). Authors' analysis steps: How many nucleated cells were present was estimated from reference gene primer amplification. Measured with immunoSEQ multiplex PCR; TCRdb has only the in-frame clones, and not every one. The V and J calls and clone size were taken over from that table, and D and trimming were inferred from the DNA. This table has some 210,000 clones, 88% appearing once.

This clonotype was obtained from a woman aged 40 to 50 who had recovered from COVID-19. Material: peripheral blood. This chain uses TRBV19 with TRBJ1-2; no firm D call. This chain's CDR3 is CASSYRDLNYGYTF. Written as DNA, the CDR3 is TGTGCCAGTAGTTACCGGGATCTCAACTATGGCTACACCTTC.